The source of this TCR beta chain is a study of blood T cell repertoires in COVID-19. Study information: Samples representing acute and convalescent COVID-19 were sourced from the United States, Italy and Spain. Sources were T cells, B-cell-depleted T cells, or PBMCs; the material itself was cDNA or gDNA.

In the authors' workflow: Reference gene primer amplification in the assay estimated nucleated cell counts. Libraries were prepared by immunoSEQ multiplex PCR; TCRdb keeps only in-frame clonotypes and omits some of them. The DNA gave D and trimming, while V, J and clone size come from that table. The sample lists approximately 220,000 clones; 87% were seen once. This sequence originates from a man in his 60s who had recovered from COVID-19. Material: peripheral blood.

CDR3 coding DNA: TGTGCCAGCAGCCCTAGAATCAGCGGGGAGCTGTTTTTT. This codes for CASSPRISGELFF. This sequence joins TRBV5-4 and TRBJ2-2; D ambiguous. CDR3 length: 13 amino acids. CDR1 SGHNT and CDR2 YYREEE come from the germline V gene (reference sequence). V gave up 4 bases and J gave up 7 bases, with 11 bases separating them.